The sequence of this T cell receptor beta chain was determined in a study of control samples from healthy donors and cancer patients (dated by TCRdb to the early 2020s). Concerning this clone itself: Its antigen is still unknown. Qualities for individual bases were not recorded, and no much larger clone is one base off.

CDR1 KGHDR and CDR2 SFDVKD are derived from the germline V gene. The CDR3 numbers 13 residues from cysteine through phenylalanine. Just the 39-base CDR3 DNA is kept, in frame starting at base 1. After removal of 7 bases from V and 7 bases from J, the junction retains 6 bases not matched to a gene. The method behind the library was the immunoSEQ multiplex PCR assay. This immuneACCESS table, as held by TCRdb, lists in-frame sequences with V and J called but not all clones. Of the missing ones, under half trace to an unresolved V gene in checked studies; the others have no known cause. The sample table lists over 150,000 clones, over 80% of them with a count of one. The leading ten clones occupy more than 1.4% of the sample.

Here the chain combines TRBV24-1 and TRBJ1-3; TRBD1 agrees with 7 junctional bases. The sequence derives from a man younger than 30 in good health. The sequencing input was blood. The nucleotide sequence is TGTGCCACCAGGGACTACAGGGGTAACACCATATATTTT. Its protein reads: CATRDYRGNTIYF.